This is a list of T cell receptor beta chains from one sample in a study of T cells in Graves' hyperthyroidism and ophthalmopathy. Using its own MiXCR run on the multiplex PCR reads, TCRdb lists one record per CDR3 protein. There are approximately 400,000 distinct CDR3 sequences in the sample; approximately 15% occur only once, and 15% to 20% lies in the top ten. The sequenced material came from blood. All receptors come from a woman between 25 and 40 years old with Graves' ophthalmopathy. CDR3s leave out the opening cysteine and the closing phenylalanine or tryptophan.

v_call cdr3_aa
TRBV5-6 ASTGIRGTGELF
TRBV27 ASSLGGLVYEQY
TRBV11-2 ASSSATDTQY
TRBV6-1 AVGRETQY
TRBV4-1 ASSQDNRGSAYEQY
TRBV7-9 ASSLGQQGNTIY
TRBV6-1 ASSRDRDQPQH
TRBV27 ASSLFPGGTGELF
TRBV20-1 SAVWDSRGYT
TRBV6-1 ASRVFQDQETQY
TRBV6-1 ASRGLAGYTDTQY
TRBV3-1 ASSRGGRYYEQY